This T cell receptor (beta chain) was retrieved from a study of T cell responses to AZD1222 COVID-19 vaccine. About this clone: The target antigen is unknown.

General observations from the study: Only after the peak T cell response were repertoires sampled.

The data were produced by immunoSEQ multiplex PCR, yet TCRdb's version contains in-frame clones alone and is incomplete. The sample lists 150,000 to 200,000 clones; approximately 90% were seen once. The source of this sequence is an adult who received the AZD1222 COVID-19 vaccine. The sequencing used peripheral blood, collected 28 days after the second AZD1222 dose.

This CDR3 is CASSLSRGANTEAFF. The CDR3 nucleotides are TGTGCCAGCAGCCTATCTAGAGGGGCGAACACTGAAGCTTTCTTT. The rearrangement links TRBV7-8 to TRBJ1-1; a possible D gene is TRBD1 (5 bases). CDR3 size: 15 residues. Trimming took off 5 bases at V and 1 base at J, with 14 bases between the two ends. Germline values: CDR1 SGHVS, CDR2 FQNEAQ.